The source of this TCR beta chain is a study of blood T cell repertoires in COVID-19. Looking at the study overall: The United States, Italy and Spain were the sources of the acute and convalescent COVID-19 samples. PBMCs, B-cell-depleted T cells, or T cells provided the cDNA or gDNA that made up the material.

CDR1 is MDHEN and CDR2 is SYDVKM in the germline V gene. CDR3 length equals 16 residues. V was clipped by 7 bases and J by 3 bases, with 19 bases between them. Patients of the Seattle cohort, enrolled during active infection, were followed longitudinally. The authors' processing: Reference gene primer amplification yielded estimated nucleated cell counts. Using immunoSEQ multiplex PCR, the repertoire was profiled, and TCRdb retains in-frame clones only, with some absent. The DNA was the basis for D and trimming; V, J and clone size are from that table. The data hold about 100,000 clones, with 80% to 95% observed a single time.

V is TRBV28 and J is TRBJ1-5, with a weak D call TRBD1 (5 bases). The source material was peripheral blood. The clonotype was recovered from a man aged 18 to 29 with COVID-19, enrolled during active disease. CDR3 bases: TGTGCCAGCACCCAATATGGGGAGGGGCCCAATCAGCCCCAGCATTTT. It encodes CASTQYGEGPNQPQHF.